This record covers a single T cell receptor beta chain. This CDR3 has 17 residues. Germline CDR1 is SGHRS and CDR2 is YFSETQ. V was pared by 2 bases and J by 0 bases, with 8 bases of the junction left unmatched. This table comes from immunoSEQ multiplex PCR, and its TCRdb copy is limited to in-frame clones, with some not included. The data contain around 160,000 clones, 88% of them singletons. The data belong to a study of cytomegalovirus exposure and HLA in healthy donors. Study at large: A later analysis reported the same platform for the approximately 110 validation repertoires and the 650 to 750 first-cohort repertoires.

Material: PBMCs. The chain is built from TRBV5-1 and TRBJ1-3, with 7 positions matching TRBD1. The clonotype comes from a man between 18 and 29 years old in good health and CMV-seronegative. CDR3 DNA: TGCGCCAGCAGCTTCGAGGGGGCCCCTAGCTCTGGAAACACCATATATTTT. As protein: CASSFEGAPSSGNTIYF.